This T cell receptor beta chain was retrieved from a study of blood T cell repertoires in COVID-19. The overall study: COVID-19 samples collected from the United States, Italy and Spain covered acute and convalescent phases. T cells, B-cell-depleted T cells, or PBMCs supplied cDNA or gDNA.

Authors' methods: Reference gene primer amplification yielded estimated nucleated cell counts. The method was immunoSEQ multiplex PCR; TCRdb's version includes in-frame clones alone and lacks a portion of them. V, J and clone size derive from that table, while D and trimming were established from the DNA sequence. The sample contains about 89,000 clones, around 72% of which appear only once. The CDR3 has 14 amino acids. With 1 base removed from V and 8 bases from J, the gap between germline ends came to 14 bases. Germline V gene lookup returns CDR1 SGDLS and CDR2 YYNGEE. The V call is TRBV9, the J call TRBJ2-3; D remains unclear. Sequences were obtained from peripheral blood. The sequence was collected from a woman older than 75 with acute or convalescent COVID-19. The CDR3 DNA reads TGTGCCAGCAGCGTATTCAGTGAGGCCGGTACGCAGTATTTT. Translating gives CASSVFSEAGTQYF.